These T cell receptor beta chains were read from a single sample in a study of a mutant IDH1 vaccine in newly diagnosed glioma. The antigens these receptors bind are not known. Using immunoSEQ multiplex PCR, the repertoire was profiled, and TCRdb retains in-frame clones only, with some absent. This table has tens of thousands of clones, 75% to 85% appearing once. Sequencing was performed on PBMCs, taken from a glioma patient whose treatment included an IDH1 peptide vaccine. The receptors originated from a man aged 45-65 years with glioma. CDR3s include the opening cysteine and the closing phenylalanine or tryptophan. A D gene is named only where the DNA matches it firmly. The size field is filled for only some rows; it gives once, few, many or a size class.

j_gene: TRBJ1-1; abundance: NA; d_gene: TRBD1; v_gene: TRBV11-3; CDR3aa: CASGTRGTEAFF; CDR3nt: TGTGCCAGCGGCACCAGGGGGACTGAAGCTTTCTTT
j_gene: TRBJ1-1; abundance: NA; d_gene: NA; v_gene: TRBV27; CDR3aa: CASSSTYGGNTEAFF; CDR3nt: TGTGCCAGCAGTTCAACGTATGGGGGGAACACTGAAGCTTTCTTT
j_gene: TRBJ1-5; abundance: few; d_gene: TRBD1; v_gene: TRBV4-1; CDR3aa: CASSLSTGAAQPQHF; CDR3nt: TGCGCCAGCAGCTTGAGTACAGGGGCGGCTCAGCCCCAGCATTTT
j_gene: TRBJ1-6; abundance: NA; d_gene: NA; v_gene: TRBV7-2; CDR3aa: CASNLGLPPLHF; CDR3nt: TGTGCCAGCAACTTAGGGCTCCCACCCCTCCACTTT
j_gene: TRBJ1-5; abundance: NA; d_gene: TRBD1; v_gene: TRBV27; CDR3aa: CASSALGQGAVQPQHF; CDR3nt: TGTGCCAGCAGCGCCTTGGGGCAGGGGGCGGTTCAGCCCCAGCATTTT
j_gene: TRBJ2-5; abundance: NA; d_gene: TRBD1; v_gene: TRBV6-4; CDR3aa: CASSDSGQRALQETQYF; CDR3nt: TGTGCCAGCAGTGACTCGGGACAGAGGGCTTTACAAGAGACCCAGTACTTC
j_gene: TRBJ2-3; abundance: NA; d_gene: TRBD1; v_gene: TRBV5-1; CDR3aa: CASSTGTGGFADTQYF; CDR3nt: TGCGCCAGCAGCACAGGGACAGGGGGCTTTGCAGATACGCAGTATTTT
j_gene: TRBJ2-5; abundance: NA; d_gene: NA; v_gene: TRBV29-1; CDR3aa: CSVSPYQETQYF; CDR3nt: TGCAGCGTATCTCCGTACCAAGAGACCCAGTACTTC
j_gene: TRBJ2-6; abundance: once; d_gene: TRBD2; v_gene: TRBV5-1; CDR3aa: CASSTQPVSGGQGANVLTF; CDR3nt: TGCGCCAGCAGCACCCAACCTGTCTCGGGGGGGCAGGGGGCCAACGTCCTGACTTTC
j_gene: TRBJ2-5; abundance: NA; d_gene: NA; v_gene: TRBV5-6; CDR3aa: CASSLKHGEETQYF; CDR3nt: TGTGCCAGCAGCCTGAAACACGGAGAAGAGACCCAGTACTTC
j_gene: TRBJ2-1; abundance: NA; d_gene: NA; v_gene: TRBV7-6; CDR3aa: CASSPLPGLRFNEQFF; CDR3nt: TGTGCCAGCAGCCCGCTACCGGGACTGCGCTTCAATGAGCAGTTCTTC
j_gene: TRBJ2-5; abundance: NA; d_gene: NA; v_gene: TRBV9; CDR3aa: CASSPREYKTQYF; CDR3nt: TGTGCCAGCAGCCCCCGGGAGTACAAGACCCAGTACTTC
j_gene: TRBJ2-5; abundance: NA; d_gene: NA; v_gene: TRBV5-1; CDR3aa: CASSLNSVGQETQYF; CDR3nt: TGCGCCAGCAGCTTGAACAGCGTAGGACAAGAGACCCAGTACTTC
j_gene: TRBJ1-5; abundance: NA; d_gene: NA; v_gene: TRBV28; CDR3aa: CASSPPQHF; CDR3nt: TGTGCCAGCAGTCCACCCCAGCATTTT
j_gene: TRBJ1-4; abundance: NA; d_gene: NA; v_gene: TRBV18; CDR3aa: CASSPGTGSTNEKLFF; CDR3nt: TGTGCCAGCTCACCGGGAACAGGGTCAACTAATGAAAAACTGTTTTTT
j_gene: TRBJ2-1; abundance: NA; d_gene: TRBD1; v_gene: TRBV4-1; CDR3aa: CASSLRTGANEQFF; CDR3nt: TGCGCCAGCAGCCTTAGGACAGGGGCCAATGAGCAGTTCTTC
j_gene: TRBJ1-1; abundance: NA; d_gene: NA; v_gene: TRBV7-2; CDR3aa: CASRMGGLGTEAFF; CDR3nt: TGTGCCAGCAGAATGGGGGGGCTGGGAACTGAAGCTTTCTTT
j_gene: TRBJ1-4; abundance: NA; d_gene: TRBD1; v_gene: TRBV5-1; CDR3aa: CASTTGAPDEKLFF; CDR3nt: TGCGCCAGCACCACAGGGGCCCCGGATGAAAAACTGTTTTTT
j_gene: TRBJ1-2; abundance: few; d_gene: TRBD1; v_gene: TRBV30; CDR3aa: CASARQGPTYGYTF; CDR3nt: TGTGCCTCGGCTCGACAGGGACCGACCTATGGCTACACCTTC
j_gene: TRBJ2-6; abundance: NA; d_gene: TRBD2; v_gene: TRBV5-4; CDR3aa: CASSRGGSGANVLTF; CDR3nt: TGTGCCAGCAGCCGGGGGGGATCTGGGGCCAACGTCCTGACTTTC
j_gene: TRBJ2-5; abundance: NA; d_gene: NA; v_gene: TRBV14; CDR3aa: CASSHGHFKTQYF; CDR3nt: TGTGCCAGCAGCCACGGACATTTTAAGACCCAGTACTTC
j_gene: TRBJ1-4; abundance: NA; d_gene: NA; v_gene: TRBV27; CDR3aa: CASSFYGNEKLFF; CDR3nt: TGTGCCAGCAGTTTTTATGGAAATGAAAAACTGTTTTTT
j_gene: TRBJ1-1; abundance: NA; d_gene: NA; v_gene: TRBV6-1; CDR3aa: CASMEGNTEAFF; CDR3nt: TGTGCCAGCATGGAGGGGAACACTGAAGCTTTCTTT
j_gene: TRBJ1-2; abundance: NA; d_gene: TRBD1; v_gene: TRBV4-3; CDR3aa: CASSPGTDPNYGYTF; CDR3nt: TGCGCCAGCAGCCCTGGGACAGACCCTAACTATGGCTACACCTTC
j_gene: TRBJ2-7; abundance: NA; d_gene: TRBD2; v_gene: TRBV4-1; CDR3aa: CASSQEGPSGRAYEQYF; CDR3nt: TGCGCCAGCAGCCAAGAAGGCCCCTCCGGGAGGGCCTACGAGCAGTACTTC
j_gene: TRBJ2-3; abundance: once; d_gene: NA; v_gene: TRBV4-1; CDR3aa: CASSPGRSRDTQYF; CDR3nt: TGCGCCAGCAGCCCAGGACGGTCTAGAGATACGCAGTATTTT
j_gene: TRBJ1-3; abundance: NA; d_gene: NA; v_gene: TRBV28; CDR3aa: CASTNTGMISGNTIYF; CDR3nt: TGTGCCAGCACTAACACCGGGATGATATCTGGAAACACCATATATTTT
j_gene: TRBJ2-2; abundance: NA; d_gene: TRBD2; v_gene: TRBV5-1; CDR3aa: CASSRREGGTGELFF; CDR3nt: TGCGCCAGCAGCCGGCGGGAGGGAGGCACCGGGGAGCTGTTTTTT
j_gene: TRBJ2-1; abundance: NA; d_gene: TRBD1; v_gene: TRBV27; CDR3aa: CASGDRLSSYNEQFF; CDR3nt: TGTGCCAGCGGGGACAGACTGAGCTCCTACAATGAGCAGTTCTTC
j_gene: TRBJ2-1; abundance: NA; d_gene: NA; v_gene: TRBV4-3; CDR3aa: CASSQETGVRTDEQFF; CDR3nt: TGCGCCAGCAGCCAAGAAACGGGGGTGCGTACGGATGAGCAGTTCTTC
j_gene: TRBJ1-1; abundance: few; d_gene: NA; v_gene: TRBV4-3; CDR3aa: CASSQDREIEAFF; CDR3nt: TGCGCCAGCAGCCAAGACAGGGAGATTGAAGCTTTCTTT
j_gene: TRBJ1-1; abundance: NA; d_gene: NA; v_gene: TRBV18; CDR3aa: CASSPRGQNTEAFF; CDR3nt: TGTGCCAGCTCACCCAGGGGTCAGAACACTGAAGCTTTCTTT
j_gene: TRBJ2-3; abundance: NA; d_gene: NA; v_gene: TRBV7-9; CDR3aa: CASSPGPDTQYF; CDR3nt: TGTGCCAGCAGCCCGGGACCAGATACGCAGTATTTT
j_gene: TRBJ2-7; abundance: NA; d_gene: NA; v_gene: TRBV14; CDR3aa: CASSQGAGDYSTYEQYF; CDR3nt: TGTGCCAGCAGCCAGGGGGCAGGGGACTACTCAACCTACGAGCAGTACTTC
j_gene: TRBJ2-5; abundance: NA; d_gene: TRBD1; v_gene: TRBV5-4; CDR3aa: CASSPGTGYQETQYF; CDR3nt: TGTGCCAGCAGCCCCGGGACAGGGTACCAAGAGACCCAGTACTTC
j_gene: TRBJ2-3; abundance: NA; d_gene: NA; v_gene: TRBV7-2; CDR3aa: CASSPRTVVTDTQYF; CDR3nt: TGTGCCAGCAGCCCCCGGACGGTTGTTACAGATACGCAGTATTTT
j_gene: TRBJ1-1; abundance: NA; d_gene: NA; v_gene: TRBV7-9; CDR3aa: CASSLKVAFF; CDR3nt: TGTGCCAGCAGCTTAAAGGTAGCTTTCTTT
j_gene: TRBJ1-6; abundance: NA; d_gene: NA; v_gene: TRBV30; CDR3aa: CAWSVGGTAVSPLHF; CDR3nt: TGTGCCTGGAGTGTAGGGGGGACGGCCGTCTCACCCCTCCACTTT
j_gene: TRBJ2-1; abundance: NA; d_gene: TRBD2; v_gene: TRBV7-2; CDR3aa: CASSTLAGNNEQFF; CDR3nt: TGTGCCAGCAGTACCCTAGCGGGAAACAATGAGCAGTTCTTC
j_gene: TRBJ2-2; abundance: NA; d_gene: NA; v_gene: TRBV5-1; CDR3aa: CASSSLLLSRGSGELFF; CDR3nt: TGCGCCAGCAGCTCCCTCCTTTTAAGTCGAGGCTCCGGGGAGCTGTTTTTT
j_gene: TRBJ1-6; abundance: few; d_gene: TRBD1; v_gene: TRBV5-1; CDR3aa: CASWGGDGTATSPLHF; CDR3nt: TGCGCCAGCTGGGGGGGGGACGGGACAGCAACCTCACCCCTCCACTTT
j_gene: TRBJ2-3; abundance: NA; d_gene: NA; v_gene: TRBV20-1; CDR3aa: CSALPGDTQYF; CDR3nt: TGCAGTGCCCTCCCAGGGGATACGCAGTATTTT
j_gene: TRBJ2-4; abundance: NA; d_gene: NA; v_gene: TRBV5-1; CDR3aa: CASSEALLGAKNIQYF; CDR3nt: TGCGCCAGCAGCGAGGCCCTTCTGGGAGCCAAAAACATTCAGTACTTC
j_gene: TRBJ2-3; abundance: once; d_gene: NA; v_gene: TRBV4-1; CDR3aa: CASSQDERTDTQYF; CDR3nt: TGCGCCAGCAGCCAAGATGAGAGAACAGATACGCAGTATTTT
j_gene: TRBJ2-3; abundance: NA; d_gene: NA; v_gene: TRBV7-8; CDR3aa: CASSSNTDGTDTQYF; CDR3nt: TGTGCCAGCAGCTCAAACACGGATGGCACAGATACGCAGTATTTT
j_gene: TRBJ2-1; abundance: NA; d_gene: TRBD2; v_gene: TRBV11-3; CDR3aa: CASSPGLAGAYEQFF; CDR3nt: TGTGCCAGCAGCCCCGGACTAGCGGGAGCATATGAGCAGTTCTTC
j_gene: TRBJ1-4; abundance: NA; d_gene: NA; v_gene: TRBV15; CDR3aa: CATSRGGGYEKLFF; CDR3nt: TGTGCCACCAGCAGGGGAGGGGGTTATGAAAAACTGTTTTTT